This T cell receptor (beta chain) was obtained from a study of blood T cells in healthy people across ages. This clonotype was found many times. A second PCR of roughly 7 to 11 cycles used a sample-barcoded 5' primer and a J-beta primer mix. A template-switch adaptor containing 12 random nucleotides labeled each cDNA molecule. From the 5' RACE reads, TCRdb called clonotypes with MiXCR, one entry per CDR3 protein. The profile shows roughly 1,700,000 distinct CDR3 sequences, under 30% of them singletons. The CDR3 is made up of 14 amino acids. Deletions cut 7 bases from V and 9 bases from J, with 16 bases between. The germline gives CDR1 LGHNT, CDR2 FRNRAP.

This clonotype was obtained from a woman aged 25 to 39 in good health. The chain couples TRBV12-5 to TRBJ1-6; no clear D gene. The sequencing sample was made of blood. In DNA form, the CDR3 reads TGTGCTAGTGATTTAGGCTGGAGACCTTCACCCCTCCACTTT. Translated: CASDLGWRPSPLHF. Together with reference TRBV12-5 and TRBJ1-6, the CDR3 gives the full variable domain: DARVTQTPRHKVTEMGQEVTMRCQPILGHNTVFWYRQTMMQGLELLAYFRNRAPLDDSGMPKDRFSAEMPDATLATLKIQPSEPRDSAVYFCASDLGWRPSPLHFGNGTRLTVT.